Shown below are 7 T cell receptor beta chains from a single sample sequenced in a study of blood T cell repertoires in COVID-19. Sequencing used immunoSEQ multiplex PCR; TCRdb keeps in-frame clones, though not all of them. The sample has about 170,000 clones, around 80% seen once. The sequenced material came from PBMCs or T cells enriched from blood (not recorded which). The receptors were gathered from a man aged 45-60 years who had recovered from COVID-19.

Turning to this clone: The junction departs from the called germline gene at one end, perhaps through a read error. V and J are TRBV6-5 and TRBJ2-1; the match to TRBD1 covers 7 bases. The CDR3 extends over 12 amino acids. Germline CDR1 MNHEY, CDR2 SVGAGI. The CDR3 sequence is CASSKTGNDQFF. The CDR3, as DNA: TGTGCCAGCAGCAAGACAGGGAATGATCAGTTCTTC.

This clone was detected only a few times. This sample also contains other DNA sequences that code for the same CDR3. The chain links TRBV19 to TRBJ1-5, with D perhaps TRBD1 (5 bases). The germline V gene encodes CDR1 LNHDA and CDR2 SQIVND (reference sequence). CDR3 length: 12 residues. The V end lost 1 base, the J end lost 7 bases, and 5 bases lay between the germline ends. The CDR3 is CASSIGGQPQHF. The CDR3, as DNA: TGTGCCAGTAGTATAGGGGGCCAGCCCCAGCATTTT.

The V and J genes are TRBV6-1 and TRBJ2-3; D remains ambiguous. The V end was cut by 0 bases, the J end by 2 bases, with 6 bases between. Germline lookup yields CDR1 MNHNS and CDR2 SASEGT. The CDR3 contains 14 residues. The CDR3 DNA is TGTGCCAGCAGTGAAGCCAGACACACAGATACGCAGTATTTT. This codes for CASSEARHTDTQYF.

CDR3 sequence reads: CASSPTSLTPTDTQYF. The CDR3 DNA is TGCGCCAGCAGCCCGACTAGCCTAACACCCACAGATACGCAGTATTTT. The rearrangement uses TRBV4-1 and TRBJ2-3; 7 nucleotides line up with TRBD2. The germline V gene encodes CDR1 MGHRA and CDR2 YSYEKL. The ends lost 4 bases at V and 2 bases at J; junction bases unmatched: 9. This CDR3 spans 16 amino acids.

The chain links TRBV10-3 to TRBJ1-3; possible D gene TRBD1, 6 bases. Looked up from germline, CDR1 is ENHRY and CDR2 is SYGVKD. V was shortened by 6 bases and J by 2 bases, with 11 bases between the two germline ends. The CDR3 covers 14 residues. DNA of the CDR3: TGTGCCATCAGGGGTCCAGGGGCTGGAAACACCATATATTTT. This encodes CAIRGPGAGNTIYF.

The chain joins TRBV29-1 to TRBJ2-7; 10 bases match TRBD1. Germline loops: CDR1 SQVTM, CDR2 ANQGSEA. V lost 6 bases to trimming and J lost 4 bases; unmatched junction nucleotides: 6. The CDR3 contains 13 residues. This CDR3 reads CSVTGGGMYEQYF. The CDR3 coding sequence is TGCAGCGTGACAGGGGGCGGAATGTACGAGCAGTACTTC.

The rearrangement joins TRBV5-4 to TRBJ2-2; 9 bases align to TRBD1. CDR1 SGHNT and CDR2 YYREEE come from the germline V gene (reference sequence). CDR3 length equals 15 residues. Trimming removed 4 bases from V and 7 bases from J; junction bases left unmatched: 8. This CDR3 reads CASSLETGGLGELFF. CDR3 DNA sequence: TGTGCCAGCAGCCTTGAAACAGGGGGCCTCGGGGAGCTGTTTTTT.